The 19 T cell receptor gamma chains given below trace back to one sample, sequenced in a study of gamma delta lymphoproliferative disorders and STAT genes. The receptor sequences were amplified from genomic DNA of peripheral blood mononuclear cells. TCRdb re-analyzed the multiplex PCR reads via CATT. The repertoire consists of around 1,000 gamma-chain clones, with approximately 20% occurring once and the leading ten covering around 40%. The sequenced sample consisted of blood. These receptors all come from a human donor in good health.

In this sample, this clone is medium-sized (0.01 to 0.1%). The gene calls are TRGV9 and TRGJ1 or TRGJ2. The J gene is absent in TCRdb and was assigned here via DNA matching to germline. V was clipped by 6 bases and J by 0 bases; unmatched bases: 8. Germline V lookup: CDR1 GITISATS, CDR2 ISYDGTV (reference sequence). The CDR3 contains 14 residues. As DNA, the CDR3 is TGTGCCTTGTGGTCCAGTTGGAATTATTATAAGAAACTCTTT. Its translation: CALWSSWNYYKKLF.

This clone is labeled as large. V gene TRGV11 combines with J gene TRGJ1 or TRGJ2. No J segment appears in TCRdb, so it was assigned here by matching the sequence to germline. TRGV11 has ORF status, its function being uncertain. J gave up 0 bases and V 9 bases, and 14 bases lay outside the gene matches. CDR3 length: 16 residues. The CDR3: CACWSTSKGNYYKKLF. CDR3 coding DNA: TGTGCCTGCTGGTCAACTTCGAAGGGGAATTATTATAAGAAACTCTTT.

By sample share, this clone is large. V and J are TRGV2 and TRGJP2. TCRdb gives no J gene; it was assigned here by matching the DNA to germline. Germline CDR1 is EGSNGY and CDR2 is YDSYNSKV. The CDR3 runs 14 residues. Unmatched junction bases numbered 0, after V lost 0 bases and J lost 2 bases. CDR3 bases: TGTGCCACCTGGGACGGGAGTAGTGATTGGATCAAGACGTTT. This translates into CATWDGSSDWIKTF.

In this sample, this clone is medium-sized. The rearrangement joins TRGV9 to TRGJ1 or TRGJ2. The J gene, absent from TCRdb, was called here by matching the DNA to germline. Germline lookup yields CDR1 GITISATS and CDR2 ISYDGTV (reference sequence). The V gene end was trimmed by 0 bases and the J gene end by 0 bases; junction bases not matched to a gene: 5. The CDR3 is 15 residues long. CDR3 sequence: CALWEVQPNYYKKLF. The CDR3 DNA is TGTGCCTTGTGGGAGGTGCAGCCGAATTATTATAAGAAACTCTTT.

As regards this clone: No DNA is shown, since the ends of the CDR3 on it are uncertain; the CDR3 is the one TCRdb lists. V gene assignment gives TRGV11, but the J gene was left uncalled. TRGV11 is treated as an ORF (open reading frame) with a function not yet certain. The length of the CDR3 is 22 amino acids, counting both ends. This chain's CDR3 is CTTVPAGSLLRGELGTGWFKIF.

This clone is termed medium-sized (0.01 to 0.1%). Within the sample, other DNA sequences also encode this same CDR3. The chain combines TRGV3 with TRGJ1 or TRGJ2. No J gene was available from TCRdb, and it was assigned here by a germline match of the DNA. Germline lookup yields CDR1 VTNTFY and CDR2 YDVSTARD (reference sequence). Trimming cost V 1 base and J 1 base; bases outside gene matches: 1. The CDR3 spans 13 residues. The CDR3 sequence: CATWDRNYYKKLF. As DNA, the CDR3 is TGTGCCACCTGGGACAGAAATTATTATAAGAAACTCTTT.

Details on this clone: The limits of the CDR3 on the DNA are not certain, so only TCRdb's listed CDR3 is given. CDR3 sequence: CATWDKIIRNSLAVEQHF. Here the V gene is TRGV4, but the J gene went uncalled. Germline loops: CDR1 EGSTGY, CDR2 YDSYTSSV. Inclusive of both ends, the CDR3 amounts to 18 amino acids.

Concerning this clone itself: The protein in TCRdb stems from a much larger clone and differs at residue 11 from this DNA's translation, likely a read error; here the protein is translated from the DNA. The chain links TRGV10 to TRGJP1. Assignment of the J gene here rests on matching the DNA to germline, because TCRdb gives none. TRGV10 is noted as an ORF with a role that remains uncertain. The CDR3 is made up of 14 amino acids. The CDR3 sequence is CAAWDYRAGWIKIF. The CDR3 coding sequence is TGTGCTGCGTGGGATTATAGGGCTGGTTGGATCAAGATATTT.

A single count supports this clone. This rearrangement joins TRGV10 to TRGJP1. The J gene, not given by TCRdb, was assigned here from a germline match of the nucleotide sequence. TRGV10 is an ORF; its function is uncertain. The CDR3 has 14 residues. V was clipped by 8 bases and J by 0 bases; unmatched bases: 4. In DNA form, the CDR3 reads TGTGCTGCGTGGGCCAATACCACTGGTTGGTTCAAGATATTT. This gives the protein CAAWANTTGWFKIF.

This clone has ten or more counts. The protein TCRdb gives is from a much larger clone and does not agree with this DNA's translation at residue 7, likely a read error; the protein shown here comes from the DNA. The rearrangement uses TRGV4 and TRGJP. No J gene is reported in TCRdb; it was inferred here by comparing the DNA with germline. CDR3 length: 21 amino acids. Germline-derived CDR1 and CDR2 are EGSTGY and YDSYTSSV. Germline trimming cut 0 bases from V and 5 bases from J; bases unmatched to any gene: 16. The CDR3: CATWDGRTNRVEELGKKIKVF. The CDR3 nucleotides read TGTGCCACCTGGGATGGGCGCACGAACCGAGTTGAAGAGTTGGGCAAAAAAATCAAGGTATTT.

This clone was seen a handful of times. TCRdb's listed protein matches a much larger clone and diverges from this DNA's translation at residue 11, likely through a read error; the protein shown comes from the DNA. The CDR3 sequence: CATWDSQYSSVWIKTF. The CDR3 nucleotides read TGTGCCACCTGGGACTCTCAATATAGTAGTGTTTGGATCAAGACGTTT. The gene calls are TRGV3 and TRGJP2. The J gene is not listed in TCRdb, so it was assigned here from a DNA match to germline. This CDR3 is built from 16 residues. CDR1 and CDR2 from the germline V gene are VTNTFY and YDVSTARD (reference sequence).

Regarding this clone: The protein TCRdb gives is from a much larger clone and does not agree with this DNA's translation at residue 3, likely a read error; the protein shown here comes from the DNA. The chain links TRGV4 to TRGJ1 or TRGJ2. The J gene was missing in TCRdb and was found by matching the end of the DNA to germline. The length of the CDR3 is 22 residues. Germline V gives CDR1 EGSTGY, CDR2 YDSYTSSV. In nucleotides, the CDR3 is TGTGCCCCCTGGGATGGTCCGGTTCTGAGCACCTTGGGTTATACGAAGTTGTATAAGAAACTCTTT. This codes for CAPWDGPVLSTLGYTKLYKKLF.

This clone is labeled medium-sized. The chain employs TRGV3 and TRGJ1 or TRGJ2. TCRdb leaves out the J gene; it was filled in here by matching the DNA to germline. Germline V CDR1 and CDR2: VTNTFY, YDVSTARD (reference sequence). Germline trimming cut 6 bases from V and 1 base from J; bases unmatched to any gene: 3. The CDR3 is 12 residues long. The CDR3 nucleotides are TGTGCCACCTGGCCCAATTATTATAAGAAACTCTTT. It yields the protein CATWPNYYKKLF.

By share, this clone counts as medium-sized. The chain is built from TRGV2 and TRGJ1 or TRGJ2. Germline matching of the DNA provided the J gene here, since TCRdb leaves it blank. The CDR3 is 14 amino acids. V lost 0 bases, J lost 0 bases, and 2 bases stayed unmatched. Per the germline V gene, CDR1 is EGSNGY and CDR2 is YDSYNSKV. CDR3 nucleotides: TGTGCCACCTGGGACGGGAAGAATTATTATAAGAAACTCTTT. It codes for CATWDGKNYYKKLF.

This clone qualifies as large (0.1 to 1%). The chain combines TRGV10 with TRGJ1 or TRGJ2. The J gene was missing in TCRdb and was found by matching the end of the DNA to germline. TRGV10 is an ORF; its function is uncertain. The length of the CDR3 is 12 residues. J lost 3 bases, V lost 8 bases, and 5 bases had no gene match. CDR3: CAAWVPYYKKLF. The CDR3 DNA follows: TGTGCTGCGTGGGTTCCTTATTATAAGAAACTCTTT.

This clone ranks as medium-sized. The chain uses TRGV11 and TRGJ1 or TRGJ2. The J gene, absent from TCRdb, was called here by matching the DNA to germline. TRGV11 is an open reading frame whose function is uncertain. CDR3 length: 15 residues. V lost 0 bases to trimming and J lost 6 bases; unmatched junction nucleotides: 8. CDR3 sequence reads: CACWIRHVDGYKKLF. The CDR3 nucleotides are TGTGCCTGCTGGATTAGGCACGTTGATGGTTATAAGAAACTCTTT.

This clone was observed a few times. A far larger clone is off by one base, so a read error is likely. The same CDR3 arises from other DNA sequences in this sample as well. The chain couples TRGV3 to TRGJP2. In the absence of a J gene in TCRdb, the DNA was matched to germline to assign it here. This CDR3 is built from 16 residues. The germline CDR1 and CDR2 sequences are VTNTFY and YDVSTARD (reference sequence). Here the CDR3 DNA reads TGTGCCACCTGGGACTCTCAATATAGCAGTGATTGGATCAAGACGTTT. It translates to CATWDSQYSSDWIKTF.

This clone is deemed large (0.1 to 1%). The rearrangement links TRGV2 to TRGJ1 or TRGJ2. The J gene, left out of TCRdb, was set here by checking the DNA against germline. J gave up 3 bases and V 0 bases, and 8 bases lay outside the gene matches. This CDR3 is built from 15 residues. Germline assignment: CDR1 EGSNGY and CDR2 YDSYNSKV. CDR3 loop: CATWDGQISYYKKLF. The CDR3, as DNA: TGTGCCACCTGGGACGGGCAGATATCTTATTATAAGAAACTCTTT.

This clone is large (0.1 to 1%). The chain carries TRGV5 and TRGJ1 or TRGJ2. TCRdb records no J gene; here it was assigned by comparing the DNA to germline. Germline V CDR1 and CDR2: VINAFY, YDVSNSKD. Trimming removed 0 bases from V and 7 bases from J; junction bases left unmatched: 6. The CDR3 has 13 amino acids. CDR3 amino acids: CATWDRPAYKKLF. The CDR3 DNA follows: TGTGCCACCTGGGACAGGCCGGCCTATAAGAAACTCTTT.